This TCR beta chain was recovered during a study of Ad26.COV2.S vaccination and SARS-CoV-2 variants. Profiled with immunoSEQ multiplex PCR; TCRdb holds only in-frame clones, not every one. Here the sample spans roughly 240,000 clones, approximately 88% being singletons. Sample treatment: 15 to 20 received Ad26.COV2.S at low or high dose, single or two shots; 5 received placebo; per-sample allocation not given. At day 63 after the first vaccine or placebo injection, samples were drawn. Boston provided a donor who was an adult aged 18-55 years. Trimming took 6 bases from V and 0 from J, leaving 15 bases between them. The CDR3 is 17 amino acids. Germline V gives CDR1 MDHEN, CDR2 SYDVKM.

The chain carries TRBV28 and TRBJ2-6; the D gene is possibly TRBD2 (7 bases). The receptor comes from a person between 18 and 65 years old who received the Ad26.COV2.S COVID-19 vaccine or a placebo. Sequencing was performed on peripheral blood, taken in a trial of Ad26.COV2.S vaccine versus placebo. The CDR3, as DNA: TGTGCCAGCAGCCCACCCGGGGGGCTCTCTGGGGCCAACGTCCTGACTTTC. Translation gives CASSPPGGLSGANVLTF.